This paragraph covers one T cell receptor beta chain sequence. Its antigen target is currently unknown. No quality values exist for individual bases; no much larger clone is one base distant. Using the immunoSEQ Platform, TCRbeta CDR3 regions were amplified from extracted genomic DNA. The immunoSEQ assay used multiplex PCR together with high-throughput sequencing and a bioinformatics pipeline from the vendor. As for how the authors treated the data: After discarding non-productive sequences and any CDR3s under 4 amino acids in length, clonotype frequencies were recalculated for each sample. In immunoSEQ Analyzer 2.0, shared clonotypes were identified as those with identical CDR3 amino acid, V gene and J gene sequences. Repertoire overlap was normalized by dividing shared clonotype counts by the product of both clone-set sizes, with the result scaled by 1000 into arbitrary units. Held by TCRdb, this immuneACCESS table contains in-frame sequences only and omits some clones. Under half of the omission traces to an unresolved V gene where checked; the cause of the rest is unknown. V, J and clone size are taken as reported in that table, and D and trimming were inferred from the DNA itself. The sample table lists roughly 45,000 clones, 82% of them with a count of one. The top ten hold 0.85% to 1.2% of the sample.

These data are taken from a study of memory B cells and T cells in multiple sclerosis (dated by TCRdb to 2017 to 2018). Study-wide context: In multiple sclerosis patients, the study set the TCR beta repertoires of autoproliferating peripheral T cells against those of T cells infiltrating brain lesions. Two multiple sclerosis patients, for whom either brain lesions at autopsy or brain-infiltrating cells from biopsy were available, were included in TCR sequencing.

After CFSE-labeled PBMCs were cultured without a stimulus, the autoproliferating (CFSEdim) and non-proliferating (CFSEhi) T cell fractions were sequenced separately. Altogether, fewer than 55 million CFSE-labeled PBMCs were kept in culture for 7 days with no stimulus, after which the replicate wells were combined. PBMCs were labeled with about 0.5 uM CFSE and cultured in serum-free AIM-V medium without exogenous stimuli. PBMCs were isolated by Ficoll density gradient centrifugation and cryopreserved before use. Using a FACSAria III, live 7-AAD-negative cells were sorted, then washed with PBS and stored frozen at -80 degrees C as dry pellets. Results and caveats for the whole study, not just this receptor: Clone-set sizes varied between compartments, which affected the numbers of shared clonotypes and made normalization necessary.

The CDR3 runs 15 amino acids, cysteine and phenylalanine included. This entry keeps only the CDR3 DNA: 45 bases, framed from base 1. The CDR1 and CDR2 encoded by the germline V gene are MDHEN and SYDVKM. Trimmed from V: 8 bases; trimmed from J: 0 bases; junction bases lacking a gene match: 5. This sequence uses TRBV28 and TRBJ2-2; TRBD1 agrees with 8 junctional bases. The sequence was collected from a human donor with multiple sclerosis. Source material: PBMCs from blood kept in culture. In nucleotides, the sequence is TGTGCCAGCCTCAGGACAGGGACGAACACCGGGGAGCTGTTTTTT. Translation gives CASLRTGTNTGELFF.